Shown below are 20 T cell receptor beta chains from a single sample sequenced in a study of molecular identifiers for immune sequencing clone quantification. One entry per CDR3 protein, called by TCRdb with MiXCR from the PCR reads. The sample lists about half a million distinct CDR3 sequences, about 25% occurring once. The sequencing sample was made of naive CD8+ T cells from blood, with Jurkat cell RNA spiked in. Subset meaning: FACS-sorted CD8+CD4-CCR7+CD45RA+ naive T cells. These receptors were taken from a human donor in good health. Some libraries in this study had Jurkat cell RNA spiked in.

In this sample, this clonotype turned up a few times. V is TRBV19 and J is TRBJ1-5, with 8 bases aligning to TRBD1. The junction had 7 bases not matched to a gene; V was cut back by 8 bases and J by 4 bases. The germline V gene encodes CDR1 LNHDA and CDR2 SQIVND (reference sequence). The CDR3 is 14 residues long. The DNA for the CDR3 is TGTGCCAGTTCCCGCAGGGGGCCGAATCAGCCCCAGCATTTT. Translated: CASSRRGPNQPQHF. The full variable domain, in which reference TRBV19 and TRBJ1-5 provide the parts outside the CDR3, is DGGITQSPKYLFRKEGQNVTLSCEQNLNHDAMYWYRQDPGQGLRLIYYSQIVNDFQKGDIAEGYSVSREKKESFPLTVTSAQKNPTAFYLCASSRRGPNQPQHFGDGTRLSIL.

This clonotype occurred a few times. This chain links TRBV7-9 with TRBJ1-4; 11 nucleotides line up with TRBD1. The CDR3 runs to 15 residues. Per the germline V gene, CDR1 is SEHNR and CDR2 is FQNEAQ (reference sequence). The V and J ends lost 4 bases and 8 bases, in that order; junction bases with no gene match: 6. This CDR3 is CASSSQRTGGEKLFF. The CDR3 nucleotides are TGTGCCAGCAGCTCCCAGAGGACAGGGGGCGAAAAACTGTTTTTT.

In this sample, this clonotype turned up a few times. The gene calls are TRBV30 and TRBJ2-1; 10 positions match TRBD1. Germline lookup yields CDR1 GTSNPN and CDR2 SVGIG (reference sequence). Trimming at V came to 5 bases and at J to 4 bases, leaving 5 bases not matched to a gene. The CDR3 loop spans 14 amino acids. The DNA for the CDR3 is TGTGCCTGGGGGAGGACAGGGGGATACAATGAGCAGTTCTTC. This translates into CAWGRTGGYNEQFF.

This clonotype turned up a few times. V usage is TRBV13 and J usage is TRBJ1-1, with D perhaps matching TRBD1 (6 bases). Germline CDR1 and CDR2: PRHDT and FYEKMQ (reference sequence). The germline V and J ends were trimmed by 0 bases and 5 bases, with 13 bases remaining between them. The CDR3 contains 15 residues. CDR3 sequence: CASSLGLQGGTEAFF. The CDR3 DNA sequence: TGTGCCAGCAGCTTAGGCCTACAGGGCGGAACTGAAGCTTTCTTT.

This chain links TRBV6-2 or TRBV6-3 with TRBJ2-7; TRBD2 might be the D (6 bases). Trimming removed 3 bases from V and 3 bases from J, with 12 bases in between. The germline gives CDR1 MNHEY, CDR2 SVGEGT. The CDR3 sequence is 14 residues long. CDR3 sequence: CASSYLRGHYEQYF. The CDR3 DNA follows: TGTGCCAGCAGTTATCTGCGGGGCCACTACGAGCAGTACTTC.

This clonotype showed up many times. V usage is TRBV20-1 and J usage is TRBJ2-3; D assignment may be TRBD1 or TRBD2 (6 bases each). V gave up 3 bases and J gave up 2 bases, with 21 bases separating them. CDR1 and CDR2 from the germline V gene are DFQATT and SNEGSKA (reference sequence). The CDR3 extends over 17 amino acids. The DNA of the CDR3 is TGCAGTGCTAGCGGACTAAGACAGGATCAATTCACAGATACGCAGTATTTT. Its translation: CSASGLRQDQFTDTQYF.

This clonotype was detected ten times or more. The chain recombines TRBV28 with TRBJ2-5, with D perhaps TRBD1 (6 bases). Trimming left V 6 bases short and J 5 bases short, with 16 bases between. Germline V lookup: CDR1 MDHEN, CDR2 SYDVKM. This CDR3 is 14 amino acids long. CDR3 nucleotide sequence: TGTGCCAGCAGCCCACTTCAGGGGTTGGAGACCCAGTACTTC. Translating gives CASSPLQGLETQYF.

This clonotype was seen a few times. The chain uses TRBV11-2 and TRBJ2-3; 8 nucleotides align to TRBD1. The CDR3 loop spans 15 amino acids. CDR1 and CDR2 from the germline V gene are SGHAT and FQNNGV. V gave up 5 bases and J gave up 6 bases; unmatched junction bases: 10. This CDR3 reads CASSQTGELADTQYF. CDR3 nucleotide sequence: TGTGCCAGCAGCCAGACAGGGGAACTAGCCGATACGCAGTATTTT. Complete variable domain (other parts from reference TRBV11-2 and TRBJ2-3): EAGVAQSPRYKIIEKRQSVAFWCNPISGHATLYWYQQILGQGPKLLIQFQNNGVVDDSQLPKDRFSAERLKGVDSTLKIQPAKLEDSAVYLCASSQTGELADTQYFGPGTRLTVL.

With respect to this clonotype: With a much larger clone just one base away, this may be a read error. This chain joins TRBV11-2 and TRBJ2-1, with D perhaps matching TRBD1 (5 bases). The germline V gene has CDR1 SGHAT and CDR2 FQNNGV. The CDR3 is 13 residues long. CDR3 sequence reads: CAGSLTTVDEQFF. In nucleotides, the CDR3 is TGTGCCGGCAGCTTAACGACAGTCGATGAGCAGTTCTTC.

The chain uses TRBV27 and TRBJ2-7, with 9 bases aligning to TRBD2. In germline, CDR1 is MNHEY, CDR2 SMNVEV (reference sequence). The junction had 3 bases not matched to a gene; V was cut back by 2 bases and J by 1 base. The CDR3 is 15 residues long. CDR3 bases: TGTGCCAGCAGTTTAACGGCGGGAGGGTCCTACGAGCAGTACTTC. Its protein product is CASSLTAGGSYEQYF.

In this sample, this clonotype turned up many times. This chain joins TRBV5-6 and TRBJ2-7; D may be TRBD1 (6 bases). Trimming cost V 3 bases and J 7 bases, with 23 bases left between them. Germline CDR1 SGHDT, CDR2 YYEEEE. The CDR3 runs to 16 residues. CDR3 DNA sequence: TGTGCCAGCAGCTCCGGCCCAGGGGATATGCTACGGGAGCAGTACTTC. Translation gives CASSSGPGDMLREQYF.

Comment on this clonotype: The junction departs from the called germline gene at one end, perhaps through a read error. V usage is TRBV7-9 and J usage is TRBJ2-5, with D perhaps matching TRBD2 (5 bases). The germline V gene encodes CDR1 SEHNR and CDR2 FQNEAQ (reference sequence). This CDR3 contains 13 residues. CDR3 coding DNA: TGTGCCACCAGCTCGGGGATCGAAGAGACCCAGTACTTC. The encoded protein is CATSSGIEETQYF.

The sample holds one count of this clonotype. This likely comes from a read error, as the CDR3 has no conserved phenylalanine or tryptophan at its end. The V and J genes are TRBV6-6 and TRBJ2-3; 12 bases are shared with TRBD1. With V trimmed by 7 bases and J by 4 bases, 6 bases remained unmatched. CDR1 and CDR2 (germline): MNHNY, SVGAGI (reference sequence). CDR3 length: 15 residues. CDR3 region: CASIWGTGGPDTQYI. The CDR3 DNA sequence: TGTGCCAGCATTTGGGGGACAGGGGGCCCAGATACGCAGTATATT.

The chain employs TRBV7-9 and TRBJ2-3, with D possibly matching TRBD2 (6 bases). CDR3 size: 13 residues. Per germline, CDR1 SEHNR and CDR2 FQNEAQ (reference sequence). The V end was cut by 11 bases, the J end by 1 base, with 13 bases between. CDR3 coding DNA: TGTGCCGGAGGGTTAGGGGGCACAGATACGCAGTATTTT. Amino acids: CAGGLGGTDTQYF. Full variable domain (outside the CDR3, taken from reference TRBV7-9 and TRBJ2-3): DTGVSQNPRHKITKRGQNVTFRCDPISEHNRLYWYRQTLGQGPEFLTYFQNEAQLEKSRLLSDRFSAERPKGSFSTLEIQRTEQGDSAMYLCAGGLGGTDTQYFGPGTRLTVL.

A few counts support this clonotype. In DNA form, the CDR3 reads TGTGCCAGCAGTTGGGACAGTAATTCACCCCTCCACTTT. It specifies CASSWDSNSPLHF. This chain joins TRBV27 and TRBJ1-6; 7 positions match TRBD1. Germline CDR1 reads MNHEY; CDR2 reads SMNVEV (reference sequence). After removal of 4 bases from V and 6 bases from J, the junction contained 0 bases not matched to a gene. This CDR3 spans 13 amino acids.

This clonotype was counted a few times. CDR3 sequence (DNA): TGTGCCAGCAGTTTATCTTCCATCGTAGCGGGCGAGCAGTACTTC. Translated: CASSLSSIVAGEQYF. This chain uses TRBV12-3 or TRBV12-4 with TRBJ2-7, with 7 bases fitting TRBD2. The CDR3 runs 15 residues. V trimming: 2 bases; J trimming: 6 bases; junction bases outside the gene matches: 10.

V and J are TRBV6-1 and TRBJ1-1; no clear D gene. The CDR3 is 13 amino acids. The germline V gene has CDR1 MNHNS and CDR2 SASEGT. V lost 3 bases and J lost 1, with 6 bases in between. CDR3 DNA sequence: TGTGCCAGCAGTGATAACAAGAACACTGAAGCTTTCTTT. Translated, it gives CASSDNKNTEAFF.

The genes are TRBV10-3 and TRBJ2-2; D possibly uses TRBD1 or TRBD2 (5 bases each). Germline assignment: CDR1 ENHRY and CDR2 SYGVKD. Deletions cut 3 bases from V and 5 bases from J, with 13 bases between. The CDR3 loop spans 15 amino acids. The CDR3 is CAISERDEVTGELFF. The CDR3 DNA reads as TGTGCCATCAGTGAAAGGGACGAGGTGACCGGGGAGCTGTTTTTT.

This clonotype has a handful of counts. V and J are TRBV4-1 and TRBJ2-2; 8 nucleotides agree with TRBD1. V dropped 4 bases and J dropped 7; count of bases not matched to a gene: 5. From germline, CDR1 is MGHRA and CDR2 YSYEKL. CDR3 length: 14 amino acids. Written as DNA, the CDR3 is TGCGCCAGCAGCCTACGGACAGGGATCGGGGAGCTGTTTTTT. It specifies CASSLRTGIGELFF.

The chain carries TRBV13 and TRBJ2-3; 11 nucleotides agree with TRBD2. The CDR3 is 15 residues long. The junction had 7 bases not matched to a gene; V was cut back by 8 bases and J by 3 bases. Germline V gene sequence: CDR1 PRHDT, CDR2 FYEKMQ (reference sequence). In DNA, the CDR3 is TGTGCCAGCCTTACTAGCGGGAGTACAACAGATACGCAGTATTTT. Translation gives CASLTSGSTTDTQYF.